A single T cell receptor (beta chain) is shown here with its context. Its specificity is not known. Trimming left V 4 bases short and J 2 bases short, with 10 bases between. Germline V gene data show CDR1 as SGDLS and CDR2 as YYNGEE. The length of the CDR3 is 14 residues. The PCR employed 60 Vbeta primers together with 13 Jbeta primers. Clones were sequenced by immunoSEQ multiplex PCR, and TCRdb holds only the in-frame ones, with some missing. The listing records some 130,000 clones. The data derive from a study of cytomegalovirus exposure and HLA in healthy donors. Regarding the study as a whole: Later analysis associated a missense DCLRE1C variant with TCR beta V- and J-gene trimming.

This clonotype was sampled from a woman aged 40 to 50 in good health and CMV-seropositive. The chain has TRBV9 and TRBJ1-3; D is undetermined. Sequenced sample: PBMCs. CDR3 bases: TGTGCCAGCAGCCCCCGAGAGGCTGGAAACACCATATATTTT. This encodes CASSPREAGNTIYF.